A single sample gave rise to the 16 T cell receptor beta chains below, sequenced in a study of regulatory T cells in long-lasting Graves disease. The time point is: persistent/refractory GD, antithyroid drugs over 5 years with positive TRAb. The TCR library was made from RNA extracted from PBMCs. Investigators prepared the TCR beta libraries by applying iRepertoire HTBI primers and Arm-PCR of CDR3 regions. TCRdb re-called the multiplex PCR reads with MiXCR, one entry per CDR3 protein. The sample shows approximately 400,000 distinct CDR3 sequences, less than 30% of them seen only once. The sample here was peripheral blood mononuclear cells (PBMCs), taken when the disease was refractory, from a patient treated with antithyroid drugs. The receptor set was obtained from a middle-aged woman with Graves disease.

The table lists this clonotype with a few counts. CDR3 nucleotides: TGCAGTGCTAGAGGGTTGAGTTGGCCGAGAAACACTGAAGCTTTCTTT. Amino acid sequence: CSARGLSWPRNTEAFF. The rearrangement links TRBV20-1 to TRBJ1-1; D uncertain. From germline, CDR1 is DFQATT and CDR2 SNEGSKA (reference sequence). This CDR3 is built from 16 residues. V lost 1 base to trimming and J lost 2 bases, with 17 bases between them.

The V call is TRBV9, the J call TRBJ2-7, with 7 bases identical to TRBD1. The junction had 6 bases not matched to a gene; V was cut back by 3 bases and J by 3 bases. The CDR3 is 14 residues long. The germline V gene encodes CDR1 SGDLS and CDR2 YYNGEE. The CDR3 nucleotides read TGTGCCAGCAGCGCCGGGACAGAACACTACGAGCAGTACTTC. It codes for CASSAGTEHYEQYF.

In this sample, this clonotype turned up many times. This rearrangement joins TRBV28 to TRBJ2-5; 10 positions agree with TRBD1. V lost 5 bases and J lost 0; bases outside the gene matches: 6. The CDR3 runs 16 residues. CDR1 is MDHEN, CDR2 SYDVKM, per germline. The CDR3 DNA reads as TGTGCCAGCAGTGCCCGTGGGACAGGGGACCAAGAGACCCAGTACTTC. The encoded protein is CASSARGTGDQETQYF.

The genes are TRBV7-9 and TRBJ2-2, with a tentative D call TRBD1 (5 bases). With 2 bases removed from V and 5 bases from J, the gap between germline ends came to 24 bases. The CDR3 runs to 19 residues. Per germline, CDR1 SEHNR and CDR2 FQNEAQ (reference sequence). CDR3 in DNA: TGTGCCAGCAGCTTAAGGTCTTCAGGGCAGCAGATACGGACCGGGGAGCTGTTTTTT. This encodes CASSLRSSGQQIRTGELFF.

This clonotype was seen a few times. The chain is built from TRBV28 and TRBJ2-1, with unresolved D. This CDR3 has 13 amino acids. V was shortened by 5 bases and J by 5 bases, with 10 bases between the two germline ends. CDR1 is MDHEN, CDR2 SYDVKM, per germline. The chain's CDR3 is CASSRDPNNEQFF. DNA for the CDR3: TGTGCCAGCAGTAGGGATCCTAACAATGAGCAGTTCTTC.

The chain uses TRBV15 and TRBJ2-7; possible D gene TRBD1, 5 bases. In germline, CDR1 is LNHNV, CDR2 YYDKDF (reference sequence). The V end lost 6 bases, the J end lost 0 bases, and 12 bases lay between the germline ends. This CDR3 is built from 14 residues. CDR3 coding DNA: TGTGCCACCAGAGAAACGGACACCTCCTACGAGCAGTACTTC. Its translation is CATRETDTSYEQYF. Drawing the rest from reference TRBV15 and TRBJ2-7, the complete variable domain is DAMVIQNPRYQVTQFGKPVTLSCSQTLNHNVMYWYQQKSSQAPKLLFHYYDKDFNNEADTPDNFQSRRPNTSFCFLDIRSPGLGDTAMYLCATRETDTSYEQYFGPGTRLTVT.

The genes are TRBV28 and TRBJ1-2; the match to TRBD1 covers 12 bases. The V segment lost 5 bases and the J segment 6 bases; nucleotides outside the gene matches: 4. The CDR3 length is 14 residues. Germline CDR1 reads MDHEN; CDR2 reads SYDVKM. CDR3 nucleotides: TGTGCCAGCAGTCTGGGACAGGGGGCCAATGGCTACACCTTC. This gives the protein CASSLGQGANGYTF.

There are many counts of this clonotype. At one end the junction does not follow the germline gene, possibly because of a read error. The gene calls are TRBV28 and TRBJ2-5, with unresolved D. Germline V gene lookup returns CDR1 MDHEN and CDR2 SYDVKM. The CDR3 covers 14 residues. CDR3 bases: TGTGCCAGCAGTCTATTTCCGGGCCAAGGGACCCAGTACTTC. This codes for CASSLFPGQGTQYF.

This clonotype has only a few counts. CDR3 in amino acids: CASSAGTGANVLTF. In DNA form, the CDR3 reads TGTGCCAGCAGTGCTGGGACTGGGGCCAACGTCCTGACTTTC. The chain has TRBV2 and TRBJ2-6; no clear D. Between the trimmed V and J ends, which lost 4 bases and 2 bases, there was a span of 6 bases. This CDR3 is built from 14 residues. Germline-derived CDR1 and CDR2 are SNHLY and FYNNEI.

This clonotype was seen at least ten times. This chain connects TRBV10-3 to TRBJ1-1; no reliable D call. V was cut by 2 bases and J by 5 bases, with 9 bases left in between. Looked up from germline, CDR1 is ENHRY and CDR2 is SYGVKD. The CDR3 runs to 13 residues. CDR3 in amino acids: CAISEMAQTEAFF. DNA of the CDR3: TGTGCCATCAGTGAGATGGCACAGACTGAAGCTTTCTTT.

This clonotype was detected ten times or more. The rearrangement uses TRBV6-1 and TRBJ2-5; TRBD1 or TRBD2 may be the D gene (7 bases each). The CDR3 runs to 14 residues. Germline lookup yields CDR1 MNHNS and CDR2 SASEGT. Trimming took off 6 bases at V and 5 bases at J, with 16 bases between the two ends. CDR3 sequence (DNA): TGTGCCAGCAGCCTGACCAGGGGGGGGGAGACCCAGTACTTC. The encoded protein is CASSLTRGGETQYF.

This clonotype was observed at least ten times. The CDR3: CASSLVWRTNTEAFF. In nucleotides, the CDR3 is TGTGCCAGCAGTTTAGTGTGGCGGACTAACACTGAAGCTTTCTTT. The rearrangement uses TRBV27 and TRBJ1-1; D gene uncertain. Trimming pared 2 bases from V and 2 bases from J, leaving 12 bases between. Germline CDR1 is MNHEY and CDR2 is SMNVEV (reference sequence). The CDR3 is made up of 15 amino acids.

As regards this clonotype: Given a much more abundant clone one base away, this may be a read error. The chain has TRBV28 and TRBJ2-2; D may be TRBD1 or TRBD2 (6 bases each). Looked up from germline, CDR1 is MDHEN and CDR2 is SYDVKM. The CDR3 extends over 15 amino acids. The CDR3 loop is CASSFGGDNTGELLF. The CDR3 DNA follows: TGTGCCAGCAGTTTTGGAGGGGACAACACCGGGGAGCTGCTTTTT.

This clonotype was seen once. Just one base apart from a much larger clone, this may be a read error. The chain joins TRBV7-2 to TRBJ2-7; unclear D gene. Germline CDR1 reads SGHTA; CDR2 reads FQGNSA. V dropped 4 bases and J dropped 2 bases, with 15 bases sitting between them. CDR3 size: 15 residues. For the CDR3, the DNA is TGTACCAGCAGCTCCCCGGATCAAGCCACCTACGAGCAGTACTTC. It encodes CTSSSPDQATYEQYF.

The table lists this clonotype with a few counts. The chain employs TRBV5-1 and TRBJ2-2; 9 bases fit TRBD2. J gave up 5 bases and V 3 bases, and 8 bases lay outside the gene matches. Germline V CDR1 and CDR2: SGHRS, YFSETQ. The CDR3 spans 16 residues. Here the CDR3 reads CASSSLAGVSTGELFF. CDR3 bases: TGCGCCAGCAGCTCCTTAGCGGGAGTGTCGACCGGGGAGCTGTTTTTT.

The chain has TRBV5-1 and TRBJ1-1, with 7 bases matching TRBD1. V lost 5 bases to trimming and J lost 5 bases; unmatched junction nucleotides: 3. This CDR3 is built from 12 residues. CDR1 SGHRS and CDR2 YFSETQ come from the germline V gene. CDR3 coding DNA: TGCGCCAGCAGACGGGACAGTACTGAAGCTTTCTTT. It yields the protein CASRRDSTEAFF.